Detailed here is one TCR beta chain. Its antigen has not been determined. Per-nucleotide qualities are absent, and no much larger clonotype sits a single base away. The sample is drawn from a study of blood T cell repertoires in COVID-19 (dated by TCRdb to the early 2020s). About the study as a whole: Samples covering the acute and convalescent phases of COVID-19 were provided by collaborators in the United States, Italy and Spain. Nearly every sample came with metadata listing a de-identified subject ID, COVID-19 status, age in years and sex. Subjects who had been exposed to COVID-19, were actively infected with it, or had recovered from it provided the deeply sampled blood TCRbeta repertoires that made up the dataset. Samples were obtained from the ongoing ImmuneRACE study (first 160 participants) and from about 1,300 subjects provided by 6 global collaborators. A freely available public database, intended as a resource for researchers studying the immune response to SARS-CoV-2, is where the repertoires were released. The material from the prospective study consisted of cDNA or gDNA derived from T cells, B-cell-depleted T cells, or PBMCs. Where HLA class I and class II types were available, the types were taken from metadata supplied by the sample provider, not from assay-based typing. What the authors observed across the whole study: Clinical and demographic metadata were provided uncurated, with the amount varying by source and participant.

The immunoSEQ Assay, a bias-controlled multiplex PCR, was used to amplify TCRbeta CDR3 regions from genomic DNA. The paper's data handling went like this. The number of nucleated cells in each sample was estimated from the amplification of reference gene primers within the assay. Sequence reads were collapsed and filtered to measure the absolute abundance of every unique TCRbeta CDR3 rearrangement. For each sample, productive Simpson clonality was calculated as the square root of Simpson's diversity index across productive rearrangements. Held by TCRdb, this immuneACCESS table contains in-frame sequences only and omits some clones. Under half of the omission traces to an unresolved V gene where checked; the cause of the rest is unknown. D and trimming were read from the DNA, whereas the V and J calls and clone size are those reported in that table. The sample table records about 160,000 clones; approximately 87% of these occur just once. 10% of the sample goes to the ten largest clones.

In Seattle, one collaborating source enrolled patients while the infection was active and tracked those patients longitudinally over the course of disease. Each collaborating institution followed its own protocols to collect whole blood in K2EDTA tubes. For TCRbeta analysis, collaborators shipped samples as frozen whole blood, isolated PBMCs, or DNA extracted from either of those sample types. The CDR3 measures 18 amino acids from cysteine to phenylalanine. Only the CDR3 DNA stays, 54 bases, in frame from base 1. From a lookup of the germline V gene, CDR1 and CDR2 are MNHNS and SASEGT. V lost 4 bases and J lost 3 bases, and the count of bases not matched to a germline gene is 6.

This receptor was identified in a woman in her 70s with COVID-19, enrolled during active disease. The V gene is TRBV6-1 and the J gene is TRBJ2-1; the central 16 bases match TRBD2. Sequencing input: peripheral blood. The nucleotide sequence reads TGTGCCAGCAGTGGAGGGACTAGCGGGGGGGCCATCTACAATGAGCAGTTCTTC. It translates as CASSGGTSGGAIYNEQFF.